This TCR beta chain was recorded in a study of T cells in Graves' hyperthyroidism and ophthalmopathy. Study overall: Peripheral blood was drawn at first diagnosis, prior to all treatment.

Broader study findings: Peripheral blood also featured most of the thyroid clonotypes expanded above 0.001.

This CDR3 spans 15 amino acids. V lost 0 bases and J lost 5, with 14 bases in between. CDR1 is SGDLS and CDR2 is YYNGEE in the germline V gene. This clonotype was recorded a few times. The antigen is undetermined. PBMCs were collected from a roughly 10 ml volume of fresh peripheral blood. The source material, RNA transcripts, was used to amplify TCR beta CDR3 regions. RT-PCR in the first round (using the HTBI primer set) targeted the TCR CDR3. TCRdb reprocessed the multiplex PCR reads via MiXCR and lists one record per CDR3 protein. The profile covers about 480,000 distinct CDR3 sequences, with approximately 24% appearing a single time and 11% taken by the ten largest.

V usage is TRBV9 and J usage is TRBJ1-1; the D is unclear. This TCR was recovered from a woman aged 30 to 39 with Graves' ophthalmopathy. The sequencing input was blood. As DNA, the CDR3 is TGTGCCAGCAGCGTAGGAGGAGGGCGGGGAACTGAAGCTTTCTTT. Amino acid sequence: CASSVGGGRGTEAFF.